The following is a T cell receptor (beta chain) sequence with its context. Its antigen is not identified. Germline CDR1 reads SGHVS; CDR2 reads FQNEAQ. The CDR3 sequence is 14 residues long. Germline trimming cut 5 bases from V and 6 bases from J; bases unmatched to any gene: 7. This entry comes from a study of cytomegalovirus exposure and HLA in healthy donors. Findings and caveats of the study: A prior analysis recorded that most TCR beta V segments were productive about 87% or about 30% of the time. With further analysis later on, most CMV-associated TCR beta chains appeared HLA-restricted.

Both 60 Vbeta primers and 13 Jbeta primers went into the PCR. Sequencing was performed with immunoSEQ multiplex PCR; in TCRdb, only in-frame clones are kept and a portion is missing. The table records about 160,000 clones, about 64% of them present only once. The sequencing input was PBMCs. This chain joins TRBV7-8 and TRBJ1-2; 9 bases match TRBD1. The TCR originated in a man in his forties or fifties in good health and CMV-seronegative. This CDR3 is CASSPTQGADGYTF. The DNA for the CDR3 is TGTGCCAGCAGCCCCACACAGGGGGCCGATGGCTACACCTTC.